This T cell receptor beta chain stems from a study of Ad26.COV2.S vaccination and SARS-CoV-2 variants. On the study more broadly: A participant enrolled in the COV1001 Ad26.COV2.S trial arm provided the sample. Study-level points and caveats: Placebo recipients trailed vaccine recipients in spike-specific TCR breadth.

Noted treatment: 19 received Ad26.COV2.S at low or high dose, single or two shots; about 5 received placebo; per-sample allocation not given. Sampling happened 63 days after the first vaccine or placebo injection. The individual, an adult aged 18-55 years, was a donor in Boston. Wuhan-strain spike was delivered by a replication-incompetent Ad26 vector. Germline loops: CDR1 ENHRY, CDR2 SYGVKD. The germline V and J ends were trimmed by 6 bases and 3 bases, with 20 bases remaining between them. CDR3 length equals 16 residues. Concerning this clone itself: What it binds is not known.

Profiled with immunoSEQ multiplex PCR; TCRdb holds only in-frame clones, not every one. The table lists 350,000 to 550,000 clones, 75% to 90% of them singletons. This TCR came from a person aged 18 to 65 who received the Ad26.COV2.S COVID-19 vaccine or a placebo. The V gene is TRBV10-3, the J gene TRBJ1-2; weak D call: TRBD1 (6 bases). The source was peripheral blood, collected in a trial of Ad26.COV2.S vaccine versus placebo. The chain's CDR3 is CAISPGEVLDYYGYTF. For the CDR3, the DNA is TGTGCCATCAGCCCAGGGGAAGTACTCGACTACTATGGCTACACCTTC.